This T cell receptor (beta chain) appears in the sequencing data of a study of T cell responses to AZD1222 COVID-19 vaccine. Study findings and constraints: Distributed over spike, vaccine-associated CD4 TCRs predominated at 160-218 and 743-854. Clonal diversity was possibly underestimated; the donors were predominantly white British and more often female. Nearly half of spike-specific TCRs reportedly go after variant regions that carry no mutations.

The sample holds one count of this clone. Its specificity is unknown. The length of the CDR3 is 12 residues. Between the trimmed V and J ends, which lost 6 bases and 4 bases, there was a span of 9 bases. Germline V gene data show CDR1 as MDHEN and CDR2 as SYDVKM. The data were produced by immunoSEQ multiplex PCR, yet TCRdb's version contains in-frame clones alone and is incomplete. Here the sample spans roughly 80,000 clones, about nine tenths being singletons. Second doses were pooled across both intervals (about 4 or about 12 weeks). The sequencing used peripheral blood, collected 28 days after the second AZD1222 dose. The chain joins TRBV28 to TRBJ1-2; unclear D gene. This receptor was identified in an adult who received the AZD1222 COVID-19 vaccine. CDR3 loop: CASSKNSYGYTF. DNA of the CDR3: TGTGCCAGCAGCAAAAACAGCTATGGCTACACCTTC.